This TCR beta chain was observed in a study of naive and memory T cell subsets. The study's findings and limits: Clonotypes here are unpaired alpha or beta chain sequences.

The table lists this clonotype with many counts. The antigen remains undetermined. The CDR3 runs to 13 residues. Looked up from germline, CDR1 is SGHAT and CDR2 is FQNNGV. Trimming left V 2 bases short and J 2 bases short, with 6 bases between. The beta constant-region primer was an equimolar mix of two oligonucleotides covering TRBC1 and TRBC2. An oligonucleotide with the SP2 primer and a 12-nucleotide UMI was ligated to the cDNA 3' end. TCRdb re-called the UMI-ligation and nested PCR reads through MiXCR, storing one row per CDR3 protein. Seen here are 75,000 to 85,000 distinct CDR3 sequences, about 12% observed once, and the top ten hold 0.75% to 1%.

The V and J genes are TRBV11-2 and TRBJ2-5; no reliable D call. Sequenced input: central memory CD4+ T cells from blood. This TCR came from a human donor in good health. In nucleotides, the CDR3 is TGTGCCAGCAGCTTATTAGTGCAAGAGACCCAGTACTTC. Encoded protein: CASSLLVQETQYF.